This section outlines one T cell receptor beta chain sequence together with its context. Libraries were prepared by immunoSEQ multiplex PCR; TCRdb keeps only in-frame clonotypes and omits some of them. The table records some 250,000 clones, around 90% of them present only once. This sample was included in a study of cytomegalovirus exposure and HLA in healthy donors. Sequenced sample: PBMCs. This receptor was taken from a woman aged 25-40 years in good health and CMV-seronegative.

CDR3 nucleotides: TGTGCCATCAGTGAGTCGGGTGGGATCACCGGGGAGCTGTTTTTT. It yields the protein CAISESGGITGELFF. V gene TRBV10-3 combines with J gene TRBJ2-2; D is ambiguous. Germline V gene sequence: CDR1 ENHRY, CDR2 SYGVKD. The V end lost 0 bases, the J end lost 4 bases, and 9 bases lay between the germline ends. This CDR3 is 15 amino acids long.